This TCR beta chain was recorded in a study of blood T cells in healthy people across ages. Study-wide context: Capture by template switching was about one barcoded beta molecule per two T cells.

This clonotype was seen more than once but under ten times. For the second PCR, which ran for about 7 to 11 cycles, a sample-barcoded 5' primer and a J-beta primer mix were used. MiXCR, applied by TCRdb to the 5' RACE reads, yields one record per CDR3 protein. In the table there are about 580,000 distinct CDR3 sequences, 47% of which are singletons. Sequences were obtained from blood. This TCR derives from an elderly man in good health.

As DNA, the CDR3 is TGCAGCGTCGAGGGGGGGACTCAGGTGTCCTACAATGAGCAGTTCTTC. Amino acids: CSVEGGTQVSYNEQFF. The rearrangement joins TRBV29-1 to TRBJ2-1, with D perhaps matching TRBD2 (7 bases). The CDR3 consists of 16 residues. Trimming pared 6 bases from V and 1 base from J, leaving 19 bases between. Germline CDR1 reads SQVTM; CDR2 reads ANQGSEA.